The next 28 T cell receptor beta chains were all read from a single sample in a study of blood T cell repertoires in COVID-19. Generated by immunoSEQ multiplex PCR, the TCRdb table keeps only in-frame clones and is missing some. Among fewer than 200,000 clones listed, 88% were seen once. Sequencing input: peripheral blood. The receptor source for this set is a man in his forties with active or convalescent COVID-19.

The chain recombines TRBV29-1 with TRBJ1-1, with 8 positions matching TRBD1. The ends lost 7 bases at V and 1 base at J; junction bases unmatched: 8. CDR3 length equals 14 residues. The germline V gene has CDR1 SQVTM and CDR2 ANQGSEA. In DNA, the CDR3 is TGCAGCGGACTTAGGACAGGGAAGAACACTGAAGCTTTCTTT. Its translation: CSGLRTGKNTEAFF.

V usage is TRBV6-5 and J usage is TRBJ1-5, with 12 bases matching TRBD1. The CDR3 has 14 residues. The ends lost 8 bases at V and 7 bases at J; junction bases unmatched: 6. The germline gives CDR1 MNHEY, CDR2 SVGAGI. CDR3 sequence reads: CASSVGTGGQPQHF. The DNA of the CDR3 is TGTGCCAGCTCAGTTGGGACAGGGGGCCAGCCCCAGCATTTT.

This clone has only one observation. This chain connects TRBV30 to TRBJ2-5; weak D call: TRBD1 (6 bases). This CDR3 region has 12 residues. The ends were cut back, 2 bases at V and 3 bases at J, with 7 bases in the middle. CDR1 and CDR2 (germline): GTSNPN, SVGIG (reference sequence). This chain's CDR3 is CAWSPGEETQYF. Here the CDR3 DNA reads TGTGCCTGGAGTCCAGGGGAAGAGACCCAGTACTTC.

V and J are TRBV30 and TRBJ2-7, with a tentative D call TRBD1 (5 bases). With 2 bases removed from V and 0 bases from J, the gap between germline ends came to 17 bases. Looked up from germline, CDR1 is GTSNPN and CDR2 is SVGIG (reference sequence). The CDR3 is 16 amino acids. The CDR3 nucleotides are TGTGCCTGGAGTAAGGTGGGCAGGGTGAGCTCCTACGAGCAGTACTTC. It translates to CAWSKVGRVSSYEQYF. Full variable domain (missing parts from reference TRBV30 and TRBJ2-7): SQTIHQWPATLVQPVGSPLSLECTVEGTSNPNLYWYRQAAGRGLQLLFYSVGIGQISSEVPQNLSASRPQDRQFILSSKKLLLSDSGFYLCAWSKVGRVSSYEQYFGPGTRLTVT.

The chain has TRBV15 and TRBJ2-7, with TRBD2 matching over 7 bases. This CDR3 spans 14 amino acids. Per germline, CDR1 LNHNV and CDR2 YYDKDF (reference sequence). Unmatched junction bases numbered 7, after V lost 6 bases and J lost 2 bases. The CDR3 nucleotides are TGTGCCACCAGTCGCGGGAGCCCTGCCTACGAGCAGTACTTC. Residues: CATSRGSPAYEQYF.

The chain is built from TRBV2 and TRBJ2-4; TRBD1 might be the D (6 bases). This CDR3 is 15 amino acids long. CDR1 is SNHLY and CDR2 is FYNNEI in the germline V gene. V gave up 6 bases and J gave up 1 base, with 13 bases separating them. The CDR3 sequence: CASSTDRPAKNIQYF. CDR3 coding DNA: TGTGCCAGCAGCACCGACAGGCCCGCCAAAAACATTCAGTACTTC.

This chain uses TRBV10-3 with TRBJ1-5, with a possible D match to TRBD1 (5 bases). Between the trimmed V and J ends, which lost 4 bases and 3 bases, there was a span of 13 bases. Germline V gene lookup returns CDR1 ENHRY and CDR2 SYGVKD. The CDR3 sequence is 15 residues long. The DNA for the CDR3 is TGTGCCATCAGTGCGGGCAGGGATGACAATCAGCCCCAGCATTTT. This translates into CAISAGRDDNQPQHF.

The chain couples TRBV7-9 to TRBJ1-1; 7 nucleotides match TRBD1. CDR1 SEHNR and CDR2 FQNEAQ come from the germline V gene (reference sequence). CDR3 length: 15 residues. Trimming at V came to 0 bases and at J to 4 bases, leaving 5 bases not matched to a gene. The CDR3: CASSLAGRGATEAFF. The CDR3 DNA is TGTGCCAGCAGCTTAGCCGGCAGGGGGGCCACTGAAGCTTTCTTT.

This chain links TRBV5-6 with TRBJ2-5; TRBD2 agrees at 10 bases. Germline trimming cut 0 bases from V and 5 bases from J; bases unmatched to any gene: 4. This CDR3 contains 15 residues. Germline V lookup: CDR1 SGHDT, CDR2 YYEEEE. Here the CDR3 reads CASSLGTSGRETQYF. The CDR3, as DNA: TGTGCCAGCAGCTTGGGGACTAGCGGCCGGGAGACCCAGTACTTC.

The genes are TRBV27 and TRBJ1-6; 7 bases align to TRBD1. The germline V gene encodes CDR1 MNHEY and CDR2 SMNVEV (reference sequence). V was clipped by 5 bases and J by 7 bases; unmatched bases: 14. CDR3 length: 17 amino acids. The CDR3 DNA is TGTGCCAGCAGTGCAGTACGACAGGGCGTACTGAATTCACCCCTCCACTTT. The encoded protein is CASSAVRQGVLNSPLHF.

The V gene is TRBV11-2, the J gene TRBJ2-1, with D tentatively TRBD2 (5 bases). From germline, CDR1 is SGHAT and CDR2 FQNNGV. This CDR3 is built from 15 residues. With 2 bases removed from V and 3 bases from J, the gap between germline ends came to 11 bases. CDR3 protein: CASSLRRAGYNEQFF. The CDR3 nucleotides read TGTGCCAGCAGCTTAAGGCGGGCGGGCTACAATGAGCAGTTCTTC.

V is TRBV5-6 and J is TRBJ2-7; 10 bases are shared with TRBD2. Unmatched junction bases numbered 8, after V lost 4 bases and J lost 4 bases. CDR1 is SGHDT and CDR2 is YYEEEE in the germline V gene. The CDR3 covers 15 residues. In nucleotides, the CDR3 is TGTGCCAGCAGCGGCACTAGCGGGATCCCATACGAGCAGTACTTC. This encodes CASSGTSGIPYEQYF.

This clone has just a few counts. The chain joins TRBV7-8 to TRBJ2-3, with 13 bases aligning to TRBD2. CDR3 length: 19 amino acids. CDR1 SGHVS and CDR2 FQNEAQ come from the germline V gene. Trimming at V came to 6 bases and at J to 2 bases, leaving 14 bases not matched to a gene. For the CDR3, the DNA is TGTGCCAGCAGAGATCCTTATCCGACTAGCGGGAGGACCACAGATACGCAGTATTTT. Protein product: CASRDPYPTSGRTTDTQYF.

This clone was recorded only once. CDR3 sequence reads: CASSAGQGASGYTF. The CDR3 nucleotides are TGTGCATCTTCGGCGGGTCAGGGGGCTAGTGGCTACACCTTC. The rearrangement joins TRBV30 to TRBJ1-2; TRBD1 agrees at 8 bases. In germline, CDR1 is GTSNPN, CDR2 SVGIG (reference sequence). The length of the CDR3 is 14 residues.

The rearrangement joins TRBV3-1 (or the pseudogene TRBV3-2) to TRBJ2-7, with D uncertain. The germline CDR1 and CDR2 sequences are LGHDT and YNNKEL (reference sequence). The CDR3 extends over 12 amino acids. V was trimmed by 4 bases and J by 3 bases, leaving 7 bases between them. In nucleotides, the CDR3 is TGTGCCAGCAGCCGAGGCGACTACGAGCAGTACTTC. Translating gives CASSRGDYEQYF.

In nucleotides, the CDR3 is TGTGCCTGGCACCCTTATTGGCGGGAGGGCAAAGATACGCAGTATTTT. Its translation: CAWHPYWREGKDTQYF. The chain employs TRBV30 and TRBJ2-3, with 9 bases identical to TRBD2. The ends lost 5 bases at V and 5 bases at J; junction bases unmatched: 14. Germline V gene sequence: CDR1 GTSNPN, CDR2 SVGIG (reference sequence). This CDR3 spans 16 amino acids.

This chain joins TRBV3-1 (or the pseudogene TRBV3-2) and TRBJ2-5, with D possibly being TRBD1 (6 bases). Trimming shortened V by 4 bases and J by 1 base, and 13 bases separated the two germline ends. CDR3 length: 15 amino acids. Per germline, CDR1 LGHDT and CDR2 YNNKEL (reference sequence). The chain's CDR3 is CASSLDRDTQETQYF. The CDR3 bases are TGTGCCAGCAGCCTCGACCGGGACACCCAAGAGACCCAGTACTTC.

DNA for the CDR3: TGTGCCAGCAGCGTGAGGGACACCGGGGAGCTGTTTTTT. Amino acid sequence: CASSVRDTGELFF. J is TRBJ2-2 and V is TRBV7-2, with D possibly matching TRBD2 (5 bases). V was shortened by 5 bases and J by 3 bases, with 7 bases between the two germline ends. The CDR3 is 13 residues long. CDR1 is SGHTA and CDR2 is FQGNSA in the germline V gene.

This sequence joins TRBV19 and TRBJ1-5; D remains ambiguous. V was shortened by 5 bases and J by 5 bases, with 13 bases between the two germline ends. The germline CDR1 and CDR2 sequences are LNHDA and SQIVND (reference sequence). The CDR3 runs 14 residues. This CDR3 reads CASSQEGIDQPQHF. CDR3 sequence (DNA): TGTGCCAGTAGTCAGGAGGGTATAGATCAGCCCCAGCATTTT. The variable domain in full, completed from reference TRBV19 and TRBJ1-5, reads DGGITQSPKYLFRKEGQNVTLSCEQNLNHDAMYWYRQDPGQGLRLIYYSQIVNDFQKGDIAEGYSVSREKKESFPLTVTSAQKNPTAFYLCASSQEGIDQPQHFGDGTRLSIL.

This rearrangement joins TRBV6-2 or TRBV6-3 to TRBJ1-5; D might be TRBD1 (6 bases). Trimming pared 6 bases from V and 4 bases from J, leaving 28 bases between. The germline gives CDR1 MNHEY, CDR2 SVGEGT. This CDR3 is built from 19 residues. CDR3 sequence: CASSAPSLRSGERNQPQHF. The CDR3 DNA follows: TGTGCCAGCAGCGCCCCTTCCCTACGTTCAGGGGAGAGGAATCAGCCCCAGCATTTT.

The CDR3 DNA reads TGTGCCAGCAGCCAACCGACCGGGGGGGGGCCCCTCCACTTT. Residues: CASSQPTGGGPLHF. The rearrangement links TRBV3-1 (or the pseudogene TRBV3-2) to TRBJ1-6, with TRBD1 as a possible D gene (5 bases). The V and J ends lost 2 bases and 13 bases respectively, with 15 bases between them. The CDR3 is made up of 14 amino acids. CDR1 and CDR2 from the germline V gene are LGHDT and YNNKEL (reference sequence).

The chain couples TRBV21-1 to TRBJ1-4; TRBD1 is the table's D call, not checked against the DNA. TRBV21-1 counts as a pseudogene. This CDR3 contains 16 residues. The CDR3 reads CASSKPHRGPNEKLFF. The DNA for the CDR3 is TGTGCCAGCAGCAAACCTCACAGGGGCCCTAATGAAAAACTGTTTTTT.

The chain couples TRBV7-2 to TRBJ2-1, with 8 positions matching TRBD2. Germline values: CDR1 SGHTA, CDR2 FQGNSA. V trimming: 1 base; J trimming: 15 bases; junction bases outside the gene matches: 11. The CDR3 runs 14 residues. The CDR3 here is CASSLVPTTGGGFF. The CDR3 DNA follows: TGTGCCAGCAGCTTAGTCCCCACTACCGGGGGGGGGTTCTTC. Variable domain in full (rest from reference TRBV7-2 and TRBJ2-1): GAGVSQSPSNKVTEKGKDVELRCDPISGHTALYWYRQSLGQGLEFLIYFQGNSAPDKSGLPSDRFSAERTGGSVSTLTIQRTQQEDSAVYLCASSLVPTTGGGFFGPGTRLTVL.

For the CDR3, the DNA is TGCGCCAGCAGCTTTTTTTCTAGCGGGAGTGGCGATGAGCAGTTCTTC. Protein: CASSFFSSGSGDEQFF. The rearrangement links TRBV5-1 to TRBJ2-1, with 10 nucleotides matching TRBD2. Germline CDR1 and CDR2: SGHRS and YFSETQ. With V trimmed by 2 bases and J by 8 bases, 10 bases remained unmatched. This CDR3 spans 16 amino acids.

The chain employs TRBV7-9 and TRBJ2-3, with D tentatively TRBD2 (5 bases). The germline CDR1 and CDR2 sequences are SEHNR and FQNEAQ (reference sequence). The length of the CDR3 is 15 residues. The V and J ends lost 6 bases and 3 bases respectively, with 16 bases between them. The CDR3, as DNA: TGTGCCAGCAGTTTAATGCGGGTTGAAACAGATACGCAGTATTTT. Its protein is CASSLMRVETDTQYF.

The rearrangement uses TRBV27 and TRBJ1-3, with 7 bases that match TRBD1. CDR3 length: 16 residues. CDR1 is MNHEY and CDR2 is SMNVEV in the germline V gene (reference sequence). With 2 bases clipped from V and 2 bases from J, the junction kept 6 bases outside the gene matches. CDR3: CASSLTPGTAGNTIYF. CDR3 bases: TGTGCCAGCAGTTTAACCCCCGGGACAGCTGGAAACACCATATATTTT.

The rearrangement links TRBV5-6 to TRBJ2-2; 9 positions agree with TRBD2. This CDR3 has 16 residues. After removal of 6 bases from V and 2 bases from J, the junction contained 8 bases not matched to a gene. Germline V gives CDR1 SGHDT, CDR2 YYEEEE. The CDR3 protein is CASTYSGGPNTGELFF. The CDR3 region has the DNA TGTGCCAGCACCTACAGCGGGGGGCCTAACACCGGGGAGCTGTTTTTT.

This chain joins TRBV3-1 (or the pseudogene TRBV3-2) and TRBJ1-2, with TRBD1 matching over 12 bases. This CDR3 is 13 amino acids long. Trimming at V came to 3 bases and at J to 7 bases, leaving 0 bases not matched to a gene. CDR1 is LGHDT, CDR2 YNNKEL, per germline (reference sequence). Written as DNA, the CDR3 is TGTGCCAGCAGCCAGGGACAGGGGGCTGGCTACACCTTC. It codes for CASSQGQGAGYTF.